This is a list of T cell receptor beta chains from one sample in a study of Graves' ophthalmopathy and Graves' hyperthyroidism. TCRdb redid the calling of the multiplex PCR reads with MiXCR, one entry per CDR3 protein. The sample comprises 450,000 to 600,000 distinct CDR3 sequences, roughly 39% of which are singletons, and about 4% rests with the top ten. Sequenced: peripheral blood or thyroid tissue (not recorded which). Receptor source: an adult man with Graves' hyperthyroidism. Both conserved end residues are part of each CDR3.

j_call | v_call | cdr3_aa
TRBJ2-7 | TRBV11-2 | CASSLDFGQGYEQYF
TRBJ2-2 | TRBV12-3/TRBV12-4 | CASSIWTGVTNTGELFF
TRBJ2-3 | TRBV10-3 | CASRIGDTQYF
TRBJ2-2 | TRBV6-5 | CASASTRDTGELFF
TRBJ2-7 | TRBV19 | CASTTQFGEQYF
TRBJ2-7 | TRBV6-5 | CASSYRRTGAYNEQYF
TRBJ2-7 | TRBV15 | CATSREGTTYEQYF
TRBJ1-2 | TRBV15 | CATSREREGWYNGYTF
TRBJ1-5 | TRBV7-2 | CASSLRVGFGNQPQHF
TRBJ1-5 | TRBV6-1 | CASSEAAGKWGDGNQPQHF
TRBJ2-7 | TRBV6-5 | CASSSSRLVYEQYF
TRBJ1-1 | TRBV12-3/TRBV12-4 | CASITRDRGWTEAFF
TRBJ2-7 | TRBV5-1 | CASSLRGQYEQYF
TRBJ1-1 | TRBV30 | CAWDGAFF
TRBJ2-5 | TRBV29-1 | CSERGRTSQETQYF
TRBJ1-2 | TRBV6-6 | CASSPEIYGYTF
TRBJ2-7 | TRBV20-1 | CSAVAGGLGQYF
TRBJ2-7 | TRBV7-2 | CASSSRLAGAAGNEQYF
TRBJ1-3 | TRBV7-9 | CASSLAVLSGNTIYF
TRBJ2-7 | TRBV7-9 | CASSIESDPNGNEQYF
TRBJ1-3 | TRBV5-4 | CASSLGAGQGFGNTIYF
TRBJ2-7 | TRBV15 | CATSSEAAGGYEQYF